This T cell receptor (beta chain) originates from a study of identical twins. From the 5' RACE reads, TCRdb called clonotypes with MiXCR, one entry per CDR3 protein. The data show about 890,000 distinct CDR3 sequences, with around 12% seen just once and 1.5% to 2% held by the top ten. The CDR3 covers 14 residues. In germline, CDR1 is SNHLY, CDR2 FYNNEI. Trimming stripped 4 bases from V and 2 bases from J, with 10 bases between. The sample was also linked to a second study, of yellow fever vaccine responses in identical twins.

The chain couples TRBV2 to TRBJ2-3, with D unclear. Material: PBMCs. The TCR comes from a young woman in good health. The CDR3 loop is CASSVWLPTDTQYF. In DNA form, the CDR3 reads TGTGCCAGCAGTGTTTGGCTACCCACAGATACGCAGTATTTT. The variable domain in full, completed from reference TRBV2 and TRBJ2-3, reads EPEVTQTPSHQVTQMGQEVILRCVPISNHLYFYWYRQILGQKVEFLVSFYNNEISEKSEIFDDQFSVERPDGSNFTLKIRSTKLEDSAMYFCASSVWLPTDTQYFGPGTRLTVL.